The rows below give T cell receptor beta chains drawn from one sample of a study of neurological immune-mediated disorders. A single record per CDR3 protein comes from TCRdb applying MiXCR to the 5' RACE reads. The table lists 84,000 or so distinct CDR3 sequences, approximately 10% of them singletons, with under 2% in the top ten. Sample: PBMCs. These receptors originate from a man aged 35 to 55 in good health. Both conserved end residues are part of each CDR3. The D gene is left open where the match is weak. Clone size is not always given. Where it is, it says once, few, many or a class for expanded clones.

d_call: TRBD1; clone_size: many; j_call: TRBJ1-2; cdr3_length: 13; v_call: TRBV20-1; cdr3_nt: TGCAGTGCTGGTGACAGGGGGAGAAGAGGCTACACCTTC; cdr3_aa: CSAGDRGRRGYTF
d_call: TRBD2; clone_size: many; j_call: TRBJ2-1; cdr3_length: 19; v_call: TRBV29-1; cdr3_nt: TGCAGCGTTGAAAGGGCGGACACTGCGCTAGCGGGAAGCGACAATGAGCAGTTCTTC; cdr3_aa: CSVERADTALAGSDNEQFF
d_call: .; clone_size: many; j_call: TRBJ1-2; cdr3_length: 14; v_call: TRBV5-1; cdr3_nt: TGCGCCAGCAGCTTGGGGGACCGCAACTATGGCTACACCTTC; cdr3_aa: CASSLGDRNYGYTF
d_call: TRBD1; clone_size: many; j_call: TRBJ2-5; cdr3_length: 18; v_call: TRBV20-1; cdr3_nt: TGCAGTGCCCGGCCCCCCAGGGGGCCACCTAAGTACCAAGAGACCCAGTACTTC; cdr3_aa: CSARPPRGPPKYQETQYF
d_call: TRBD1; clone_size: .; j_call: TRBJ2-6; cdr3_length: 18; v_call: TRBV3-1; cdr3_nt: TGTGCCAGCAGCGGACAGGGTAGATGTACCTCTGGGGCCAACGTCCTGACTTTC; cdr3_aa: CASSGQGRCTSGANVLTF
d_call: .; clone_size: many; j_call: TRBJ1-1; cdr3_length: 13; v_call: TRBV12-3/TRBV12-4; cdr3_nt: TGTGCCAGCAGTCCCTCAGGACACCCTGAAGCTTTCTTT; cdr3_aa: CASSPSGHPEAFF
d_call: .; clone_size: many; j_call: TRBJ2-3; cdr3_length: 13; v_call: TRBV20-1; cdr3_nt: TGCAGTGCTAGACCTGTCCCGGGAGATACGCAGTATTTT; cdr3_aa: CSARPVPGDTQYF
d_call: .; clone_size: .; j_call: TRBJ1-1; cdr3_length: 12; v_call: TRBV29-1; cdr3_nt: TGCAGCGTTGAGAGATGTAACACTGAAGCTTTCTTT; cdr3_aa: CSVERCNTEAFF
d_call: .; clone_size: many; j_call: TRBJ1-5; cdr3_length: 13; v_call: TRBV6-6; cdr3_nt: TGTGCCAGCATCACGGGGGCGGGGCAGCCCCAGCATTTT; cdr3_aa: CASITGAGQPQHF
d_call: .; clone_size: once; j_call: TRBJ2-3; cdr3_length: 14; v_call: TRBV10-3; cdr3_nt: TGTGCCATTAGTGATATGGGCAGTACAGATACGCAGTATTTT; cdr3_aa: CAISDMGSTDTQYF
d_call: .; clone_size: .; j_call: TRBJ2-7; cdr3_length: 14; v_call: TRBV5-1; cdr3_nt: TGCGCCAGCAGCTTAGAAGGCCCTAACTACGAGCGGTACTTC; cdr3_aa: CASSLEGPNYERYF
d_call: TRBD1; clone_size: many; j_call: TRBJ2-7; cdr3_length: 15; v_call: TRBV2; cdr3_nt: TGTGCCAGCAGTCAGGGACAGCCTTTCTCCTACGAGCAGTACTTC; cdr3_aa: CASSQGQPFSYEQYF
d_call: .; clone_size: many; j_call: TRBJ1-4; cdr3_length: 12; v_call: TRBV20-1; cdr3_nt: TGCAGTGCTACGGACTCTTATGAAAAACTGTTTTTT; cdr3_aa: CSATDSYEKLFF
d_call: TRBD2; clone_size: .; j_call: TRBJ2-7; cdr3_length: 14; v_call: TRBV12-3/TRBV12-4; cdr3_nt: TGTGCCAGCAGTCTAAGCGGGGAACCCTACGAGCAGTACTTC; cdr3_aa: CASSLSGEPYEQYF
d_call: TRBD1; clone_size: many; j_call: TRBJ1-4; cdr3_length: 14; v_call: TRBV28; cdr3_nt: TGTGCCAGCAGTCCAGGGGGGAAAAGAGAAAAACTGTTTTTT; cdr3_aa: CASSPGGKREKLFF
d_call: .; clone_size: many; j_call: TRBJ2-7; cdr3_length: 14; v_call: TRBV15; cdr3_nt: TGTGCCACCAGCAGAGATAGCGGCCTCTACGAGCAGTACTTC; cdr3_aa: CATSRDSGLYEQYF
d_call: .; clone_size: many; j_call: TRBJ2-7; cdr3_length: 14; v_call: TRBV29-1; cdr3_nt: TGCAGCGTTGCCGGGGGCAGGTTGTCATACGAGCAGTACTTC; cdr3_aa: CSVAGGRLSYEQYF
d_call: .; clone_size: .; j_call: TRBJ2-3; cdr3_length: 14; v_call: TRBV6-5; cdr3_nt: TGTGCCAGCAGTTACTCGGGCCCCACAGATACGCAGTATTTT; cdr3_aa: CASSYSGPTDTQYF
d_call: .; clone_size: once; j_call: TRBJ1-2; cdr3_length: 13; v_call: TRBV6-5; cdr3_nt: TGTGCCACCAGTCCAACTACTAACTATGGCTACACCTTC; cdr3_aa: CATSPTTNYGYTF
d_call: .; clone_size: few; j_call: TRBJ2-7; cdr3_length: 13; v_call: TRBV6-2/TRBV6-3; cdr3_nt: TGTGCCAGCAGTCCGACAGCCGTCTACGAGCAGTACTTC; cdr3_aa: CASSPTAVYEQYF
d_call: .; clone_size: many; j_call: TRBJ2-5; cdr3_length: 12; v_call: TRBV6-5; cdr3_nt: TGTGCCAGCAGCGGGGGACAAGAGACCCAGTACTTC; cdr3_aa: CASSGGQETQYF
d_call: TRBD1; clone_size: many; j_call: TRBJ1-2; cdr3_length: 16; v_call: TRBV12-3/TRBV12-4; cdr3_nt: TGTGCCAGCAGTTTATTTGGGACAGGGAAAAACTATGGCTACACCTTC; cdr3_aa: CASSLFGTGKNYGYTF
d_call: TRBD1; clone_size: many; j_call: TRBJ1-2; cdr3_length: 15; v_call: TRBV12-3/TRBV12-4; cdr3_nt: TGTGCCAGCAGTCCAGAGACAGGGGGCGCGTCAGGCTACACCTTC; cdr3_aa: CASSPETGGASGYTF
d_call: .; clone_size: many; j_call: TRBJ1-5; cdr3_length: 15; v_call: TRBV10-2; cdr3_nt: TGCGCCAGCAGCCCCGGGAAGCCGGGGAATCAGCCCCAGCATTTT; cdr3_aa: CASSPGKPGNQPQHF
d_call: TRBD1; clone_size: many; j_call: TRBJ1-2; cdr3_length: 14; v_call: TRBV12-3/TRBV12-4; cdr3_nt: TGTGCCAGCAGCCCCGACAGGGGGTTCAATGGCTACACCTTC; cdr3_aa: CASSPDRGFNGYTF
d_call: TRBD2; clone_size: many; j_call: TRBJ2-1; cdr3_length: 17; v_call: TRBV5-1; cdr3_nt: TGCGCCAGCAGCTTGGGGGTAGCGGGAGGGCCCCAAGGAGGGCAGTTCTTC; cdr3_aa: CASSLGVAGGPQGGQFF
d_call: .; clone_size: many; j_call: TRBJ1-2; cdr3_length: 16; v_call: TRBV5-1; cdr3_nt: TGCGCCAGCAGCTTTGGCGCGGACGGAGATAACTATGGCTACACCTTC; cdr3_aa: CASSFGADGDNYGYTF
d_call: .; clone_size: many; j_call: TRBJ1-2; cdr3_length: 17; v_call: TRBV20-1; cdr3_nt: TGCAGTGCTAGAGATTACGGGCAGGGCCAAACTAACTATGGCTACACCTTC; cdr3_aa: CSARDYGQGQTNYGYTF
d_call: TRBD1; clone_size: many; j_call: TRBJ2-3; cdr3_length: 15; v_call: TRBV11-2; cdr3_nt: TGTGCCAGCAGCTTACGACAGGGACGCACAGATACGCAGTATTTT; cdr3_aa: CASSLRQGRTDTQYF